The 6 T cell receptor beta chains below come from one sample, sequenced in a study of spatial heterogeneity in lung cancer (dated by TCRdb to about 2019). This sample's time point label indicates: blood at routine non-recurrence follow-up after resection. For TCR sequencing, whole RNA was extracted from tumor and nontumor lung tissue, or from cryopreserved PBMC samples, and no cell sorting was done. The method behind the library was 5' RACE. Sequencing took place on a NextSeq 500. TCRdb reworked the public reads: Q25 trimming with fastp, MiXCR clone assembly, productive beta chains retained. Records with the same CDR3 protein are collapsed into one entry carrying the most frequent genes and DNA. The sample yields under 150,000 distinct CDR3 sequences; roughly an eighth were counted once. The leading ten clones occupy roughly 17% of the sample. Sequences were derived from PBMCs, sampled at follow-up. The receptors come from a male donor with early-stage non-small cell lung cancer.

This chain uses TRBV18 with TRBJ2-7; perhaps TRBD1 as D (5 bases). V was shortened by 2 bases and J by 6 bases, with 17 bases between the two germline ends. CDR3 length: 15 amino acids. Looked up from germline, CDR1 is KGHSH and CDR2 is LQKENI. CDR3 sequence (DNA): TGTGCCAGCTCACCAAGTCAGGGCCAGCCTGGCGAGCAGTACTTC. Translating it yields CASSPSQGQPGEQYF.

This clonotype has just a few counts. V gene TRBV20-1 combines with J gene TRBJ1-4; D possibly corresponds to TRBD1 (6 bases). The CDR3 contains 14 residues. Germline V gene sequence: CDR1 DFQATT, CDR2 SNEGSKA (reference sequence). V lost 6 bases to trimming and J lost 8 bases, with 19 bases between them. The CDR3 is CSAADRLGFEKLFF. CDR3 sequence (DNA): TGCAGTGCAGCCGACAGGTTGGGATTCGAAAAACTGTTTTTT.

This clonotype showed up many times. The DNA of the CDR3 is TGTGCCAGCAGCTTAATGACAGGACAGTCGCCAGGGACCCAGTACTTC. Translation: CASSLMTGQSPGTQYF. This chain links TRBV7-2 with TRBJ2-5, with a possible D match to TRBD1 (6 bases). From germline, CDR1 is SGHTA and CDR2 FQGNSA. The CDR3 sequence is 16 residues long. The ends were cut back, 2 bases at V and 7 bases at J, with 20 bases in the middle.

The gene calls are TRBV19 and TRBJ2-7, with D possibly being TRBD1 or TRBD2 (5 bases each). The germline V and J ends were trimmed by 1 base and 2 bases, with 15 bases remaining between them. Germline lookup yields CDR1 LNHDA and CDR2 SQIVND (reference sequence). The CDR3 is made up of 16 amino acids. The CDR3 DNA reads TGTGCCAGTAGTATAGGGGGGACGGACCATCCCTACGAGCAGTACTTC. This codes for CASSIGGTDHPYEQYF.

This clonotype was counted between two and nine times. This chain joins TRBV12-3 or TRBV12-4 and TRBJ1-5; D is uncertain. This CDR3 comprises 18 residues. The V end was cut by 5 bases, the J end by 0 bases, with 20 bases between. The CDR3 nucleotides read TGTGCCAGCAGTGCCTCTGGAGGAGTGGGATATAGCAATCAGCCCCAGCATTTT. Translating gives CASSASGGVGYSNQPQHF.

This chain uses TRBV7-9 with TRBJ2-3, with TRBD1 matching over 7 bases. The V gene end was trimmed by 1 base and the J gene end by 2 bases; junction bases not matched to a gene: 9. This CDR3 is built from 17 residues. CDR1 and CDR2 (germline): SEHNR, FQNEAQ (reference sequence). The CDR3 protein is CASSLGYRGLHTDTQYF. The CDR3 region has the DNA TGTGCCAGCAGCTTAGGGTACAGGGGCCTTCACACAGATACGCAGTATTTT. Based on the CDR3 plus reference TRBV7-9 and TRBJ2-3, the full variable domain is DTGVSQNPRHKITKRGQNVTFRCDPISEHNRLYWYRQTLGQGPEFLTYFQNEAQLEKSRLLSDRFSAERPKGSFSTLEIQRTEQGDSAMYLCASSLGYRGLHTDTQYFGPGTRLTVL.